These T cell receptor beta chains were read from a single sample in a study of blood T cell repertoires in COVID-19. The repertoire was sequenced with immunoSEQ multiplex PCR; TCRdb's copy has only in-frame clones and lacks some. In the table there are around 400,000 clones, about 90% of which are singletons. Specimen: peripheral blood. These receptors all stem from a woman in her sixties with COVID-19, enrolled during active disease. Each CDR3 is given with its conserved first and last residue. Clone size is stated in some rows and not others, as once, few, many or a class when expanded.

CDR3 protein | V gene | CDR3 length | clone size
CASSFSFDRPGYGYTF | TRBV5-1 | 16 | NA
CASSSTRGGPNIQYF | TRBV6-5 | 15 | NA
CASSRRQGATYEQYF | TRBV18 | 15 | few
CASSARVPDTQYF | TRBV9 | 13 | NA
CASSQPYPGIGNQPQHF | TRBV4-1 | 17 | NA
CASSFFQLNTEAFF | TRBV5-6 | 14 | NA
CASSVEEGAGGYTF | TRBV9 | 14 | NA
CSASTTGTLGFYEQYF | TRBV20-1 | 16 | NA
CASSQGSNQPQHF | TRBV2 | 13 | NA
CSVEDAGPGYGYTF | TRBV29-1 | 14 | NA
CASSPPYYNEQFF | TRBV13 | 13 | medium-sized
CASSDLDRGNTGELFF | TRBV6-1 | 16 | NA
CASSHTTTGITGELFF | TRBV3-1/TRBV3-2 | 16 | NA
CASRRSGGRSYEQYF | TRBV28 | 15 | NA
CASRPSTGSEAFF | TRBV6-5 | 13 | NA
CASRTGYEQYF | TRBV19 | 11 | NA
CASSFLNRGYTEAFF | TRBV5-4 | 15 | NA